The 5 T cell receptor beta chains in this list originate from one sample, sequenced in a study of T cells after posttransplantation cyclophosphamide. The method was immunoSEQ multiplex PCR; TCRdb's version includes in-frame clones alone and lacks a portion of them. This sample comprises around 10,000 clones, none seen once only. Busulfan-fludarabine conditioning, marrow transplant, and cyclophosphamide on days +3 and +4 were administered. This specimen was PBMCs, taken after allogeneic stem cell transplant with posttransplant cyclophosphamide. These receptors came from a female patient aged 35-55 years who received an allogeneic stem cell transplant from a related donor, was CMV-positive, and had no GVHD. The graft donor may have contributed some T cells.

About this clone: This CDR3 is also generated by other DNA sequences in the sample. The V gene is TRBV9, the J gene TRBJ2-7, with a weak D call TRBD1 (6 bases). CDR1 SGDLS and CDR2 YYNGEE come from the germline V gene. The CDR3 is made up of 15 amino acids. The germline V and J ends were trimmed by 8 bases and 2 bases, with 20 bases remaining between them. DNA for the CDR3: TGTGCCAGTTGTTTCGGGCAGGGGACGGCCTACGAGCAGTACTTC. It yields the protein CASCFGQGTAYEQYF.

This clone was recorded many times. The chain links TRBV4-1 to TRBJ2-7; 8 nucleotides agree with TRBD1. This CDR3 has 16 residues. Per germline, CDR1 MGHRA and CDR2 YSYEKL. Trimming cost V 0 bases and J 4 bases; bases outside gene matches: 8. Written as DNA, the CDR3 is TGCGCCAGCAGCCAAGACCCGGGACAGGCGTTTTACGAGCAGTACTTC. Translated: CASSQDPGQAFYEQYF.

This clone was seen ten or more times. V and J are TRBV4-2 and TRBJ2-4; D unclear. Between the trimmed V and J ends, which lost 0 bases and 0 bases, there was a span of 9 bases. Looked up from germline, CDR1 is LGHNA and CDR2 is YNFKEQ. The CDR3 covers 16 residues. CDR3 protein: CASSQDLQLAKNIQYF. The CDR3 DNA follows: TGTGCCAGCAGCCAAGATCTCCAACTAGCCAAAAACATTCAGTACTTC.

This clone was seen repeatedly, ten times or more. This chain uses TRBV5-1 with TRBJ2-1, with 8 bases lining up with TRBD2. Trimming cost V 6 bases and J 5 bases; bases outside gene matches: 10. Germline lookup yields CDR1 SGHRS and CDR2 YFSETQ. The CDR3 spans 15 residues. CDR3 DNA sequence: TGCGCCAGCACGCCGAGTAGCGGGGTTAACAATGAGCAGTTCTTC. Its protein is CASTPSSGVNNEQFF.

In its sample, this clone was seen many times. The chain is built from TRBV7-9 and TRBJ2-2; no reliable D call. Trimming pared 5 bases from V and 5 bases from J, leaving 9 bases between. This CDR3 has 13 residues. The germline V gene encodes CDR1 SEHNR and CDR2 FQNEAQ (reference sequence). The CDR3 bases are TGTGCCAGCAGCCCGTCCCTAACCGGGGAGCTGTTTTTT. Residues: CASSPSLTGELFF.